This entry is about one T cell receptor (beta chain). This record comes from a study of control samples from healthy donors and cancer patients. Profiling relied on immunoSEQ multiplex PCR, and the TCRdb table lists in-frame clones only, not all of them. The sample has about 90,000 clones, about nine tenths seen once; the top ten hold under 4%. This CDR3 contains 16 residues. V is TRBV21-1 and J is TRBJ1-3; no check of the table's D call, TRBD1, against the DNA was made. TRBV21-1 constitutes a pseudogene. What was sequenced was blood. This TCR came from a woman aged 18-30 years in good health. The CDR3 nucleotides are TGTGCCAGCAGCAAAAACCAGGGGTTACCTGGAAACACCATATATTTT. This translates into CASSKNQGLPGNTIYF.